This T cell receptor beta chain is drawn from a study of TIL therapy for anti-PD-1-resistant metastatic lung cancer (dated by TCRdb to the early 2020s). Background for the entire study: Enrolled patients had a median age of around 58 years (range roughly 38-75) and a median tumor PD-L1 proportion score of around 5.9%. The cohort was composed predominantly of lung adenocarcinoma, with four EGFR-mutant and two ALK-rearranged tumors included, and half of patients were identified as current or former smokers. Across the cohort, whole-exome sequencing showed a median non-synonymous tumor mutation burden of approximately 1.5 mutations per megabase. T cell receptor beta sequencing of tumor and peripheral blood served to follow clonotypes across the tumor, the expanded TIL product, and serial blood samples. Here is what the overall study found, with its caveats: TIL culture showed high clonal turnover, with many enriched product clones undetected in the baseline tumor, suggesting clonal contraction rather than faithful expansion. Higher clonality and lower diversity were observed in expanded TIL cultures than in baseline intratumoral T cells (median clonality around 5.7% vs 31%, p < 0.0001). The study protocol defined all tumor marker inferences as exploratory. The cohort was highly selected, including more treatment-naive, never-smoker and oncogene-addicted patients than is typical, which limits generalizability.

The immunoSEQ v3 hsTCRB kit was used to amplify TCR beta CDR3 regions from genomic DNA through bias-controlled multiplex PCR. TCR libraries were sequenced on an Illumina NextSeq 500 to some 2 million read pairs for survey level or about 5-6.5 million for deep level. From the authors' description of their analysis: V, D and J genes were assigned, non-productive sequences were removed, and clonality was reported by immunoSEQ Analyzer software. Repertoires were compared by productive Simpson clonality and by the Morisita overlap index of productive TRB rearrangements between infused TIL and blood. In its TCRdb copy, this immuneACCESS table keeps in-frame sequences only and misses some clones. Where compared with another copy, unresolved V genes explain less than half of these, and the others have no known cause. D and trimming come from the DNA, and the V and J calls and clone size come from that table. The sample table records nearly 9,500 clones; about 74% of these occur just once. The ten largest clonotypes hold more than 9.5% of the sample.

Sample time point, as interpreted from the label and publication: pre-treatment sample, taken before nivolumab and TIL therapy. Excised metastases, mostly pleural nodules or supraclavicular lymph nodes, were used as baseline tumor samples and were taken from the same resection from which TIL were grown. Before any PD-1/PD-L1 blockade was given, tumors were harvested, nivolumab was then administered, and patients who progressed went on to receive lymphodepletion, an infusion of expanded TIL, and IL-2. Adults with stage 4 NSCLC were enrolled from October 2017 to January 2020 in a dual-center phase I trial. Samples were obtained from a single-arm, open-label phase I trial in which tumor-infiltrating lymphocyte therapy with nivolumab was evaluated in advanced non-small cell lung cancer. Portions of each resected tumor were snap-frozen in liquid nitrogen and stored at -80 °C. Tumor regions of interest were selected on H&E sections by laser-capture macrodissection, were pulverized into around 15 mg aliquots, and were extracted with Qiagen Allprep kits.

Worth noting for this clone: The clone's antigen remains unknown. The sample holds no much larger clone one base away, and base qualities are not on file.

The CDR3 measures 15 amino acids from cysteine to phenylalanine. Just the 45-base CDR3 DNA is kept, in frame starting at base 1. Based on the germline V gene, the CDR1 and CDR2 sequences are SGHVS and FNYEAQ. The sequence came from a person aged 25-85 years with non-small cell lung cancer. The sample consisted of tumor tissue, taken at baseline. The receptor chain draws on TRBV7-6 and TRBJ2-5; tentative D gene TRBD1, with 6 bases matching. The DNA end is more similar to TRBJ2-7, so the J call may be wrong. The DNA reads TGTGCCAGCAGCTTGGGGGCTGAAATTACCTACGAGCAGTACTTC. Its product reads: CASSLGAEITYEQYF.